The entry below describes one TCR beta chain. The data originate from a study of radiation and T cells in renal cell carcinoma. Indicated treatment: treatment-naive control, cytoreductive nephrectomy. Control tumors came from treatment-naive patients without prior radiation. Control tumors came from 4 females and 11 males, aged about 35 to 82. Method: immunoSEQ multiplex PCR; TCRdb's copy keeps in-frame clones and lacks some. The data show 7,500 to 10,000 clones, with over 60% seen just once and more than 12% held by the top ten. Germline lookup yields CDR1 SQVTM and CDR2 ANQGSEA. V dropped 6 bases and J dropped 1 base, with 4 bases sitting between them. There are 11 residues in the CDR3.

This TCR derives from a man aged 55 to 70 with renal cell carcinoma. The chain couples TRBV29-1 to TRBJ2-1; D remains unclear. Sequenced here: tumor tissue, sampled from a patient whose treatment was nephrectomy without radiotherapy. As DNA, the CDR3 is TGCAGCGTGGGGTCCTACAATGAGCAGTTCTTC. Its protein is CSVGSYNEQFF.